These 20 T cell receptor beta chains were all obtained from the same sample, sequenced in a study of blood T cell repertoires in COVID-19. Profiled with immunoSEQ multiplex PCR; TCRdb holds only in-frame clones, not every one. The sample records approximately 100,000 clones, 76% being singletons. The material sequenced was peripheral blood. Receptors originate from a man older than 75 with COVID-19, enrolled during active disease.

The J gene is TRBJ1-2, the V gene TRBV12-3 or TRBV12-4; no reliable D call. The CDR3 is 13 residues long. Trimming cost V 3 bases and J 3 bases, with 8 bases left between them. CDR3: CASSFVSHYGYTF. For the CDR3, the DNA is TGTGCCAGCAGTTTCGTCTCTCACTATGGCTACACCTTC.

The rearrangement uses TRBV7-2 and TRBJ2-3; 11 bases fit TRBD2. Germline V gene data show CDR1 as SGHTA and CDR2 as FQGNSA. Losses at the gene ends were 2 bases for V and 4 bases for J; bases not matched to a gene: 2. The CDR3 contains 15 residues. Written as DNA, the CDR3 is TGTGCCAGCAGCTTATCTAGCGGGAGGTCAGATACGCAGTATTTT. Translating it yields CASSLSSGRSDTQYF. The full variable domain, its missing parts supplied by reference TRBV7-2 and TRBJ2-3, is GAGVSQSPSNKVTEKGKDVELRCDPISGHTALYWYRQSLGQGLEFLIYFQGNSAPDKSGLPSDRFSAERTGGSVSTLTIQRTQQEDSAVYLCASSLSSGRSDTQYFGPGTRLTVL.

The rearrangement links TRBV5-8 to TRBJ1-2; 8 bases are shared with TRBD1. J lost 4 bases, V lost 6 bases, and 8 bases had no gene match. There are 14 residues in the CDR3. Germline assignment: CDR1 SGHTS and CDR2 YDEGEE. The CDR3 nucleotides are TGTGCCAGCATTCTCCAAACAGGGGGCTATGGCTACACCTTC. Amino acids: CASILQTGGYGYTF.

This chain uses TRBV12-3 or TRBV12-4 with TRBJ2-7, with a weak D call TRBD2 (5 bases). V lost 5 bases, J lost 7 bases, and 15 bases lay in between. CDR3 length equals 13 residues. The CDR3 DNA reads as TGTGCCAGCAGTGGGGTAATGACGGGAGAGCAGTACTTC. As protein: CASSGVMTGEQYF.

The V and J genes are TRBV2 and TRBJ1-2; D gene unclear. This CDR3 spans 16 amino acids. With 5 bases removed from V and 2 bases from J, the gap between germline ends came to 18 bases. CDR1 and CDR2 (germline): SNHLY, FYNNEI. The CDR3: CASSPRNSPRNYGYTF. In nucleotides, the CDR3 is TGTGCCAGCAGTCCCCGAAACTCCCCGCGAAACTATGGCTACACCTTC. The full variable domain, in which reference TRBV2 and TRBJ1-2 provide the parts outside the CDR3, is EPEVTQTPSHQVTQMGQEVILRCVPISNHLYFYWYRQILGQKVEFLVSFYNNEISEKSEIFDDQFSVERPDGSNFTLKIRSTKLEDSAMYFCASSPRNSPRNYGYTFGSGTRLTVV.

The rearrangement uses TRBV19 and TRBJ1-2; 7 bases are a match to TRBD1. Unmatched junction bases numbered 13, after V lost 6 bases and J lost 3 bases. Looked up from germline, CDR1 is LNHDA and CDR2 is SQIVND (reference sequence). The CDR3 runs 16 residues. CDR3 coding DNA: TGTGCCAGTAGACCCGCCCGGACAGGACGGGACTATGGCTACACCTTC. This codes for CASRPARTGRDYGYTF.

The chain has TRBV6-2 or TRBV6-3 and TRBJ2-1; D is ambiguous. The CDR3 covers 12 residues. Germline CDR1 MNHEY, CDR2 SVGEGT. V was trimmed by 4 bases and J by 6 bases, leaving 7 bases between them. CDR3 in amino acids: CASSSSSNEQFF. The CDR3 DNA is TGTGCCAGCAGTTCGTCCAGCAATGAGCAGTTCTTC.

The V gene is TRBV3-1 (or the pseudogene TRBV3-2), the J gene TRBJ2-1; the D gene is possibly TRBD2 (6 bases). V lost 3 bases and J 4 bases, leaving 16 bases between the germline ends. Germline values: CDR1 LGHDT, CDR2 YNNKEL (reference sequence). This CDR3 has 16 amino acids. The CDR3 DNA is TGTGCCAGCAGCCAGCGGTGGGGAGGCCGGTACAATGAGCAGTTCTTC. As protein: CASSQRWGGRYNEQFF.

The genes are TRBV6-5 and TRBJ2-7; the D gene is possibly TRBD1 (6 bases). CDR1 is MNHEY and CDR2 is SVGAGI in the germline V gene. This CDR3 spans 16 amino acids. V shed 0 bases and J shed 2 bases, with 14 bases lying between them. The CDR3 bases are TGTGCCAGCAGTTACTCTTCTGGACAGACAACCTACGAGCAGTACTTC. Protein sequence: CASSYSSGQTTYEQYF.

This clone was recorded a few times. CDR3 DNA sequence: TGTGCCAGCAGCTTGGGGACTAGCGTGGACAATGAGCAGTTCTTC. This translates into CASSLGTSVDNEQFF. The rearrangement joins TRBV7-9 to TRBJ2-1; 10 nucleotides match TRBD2. V was clipped by 3 bases and J by 5 bases; unmatched bases: 4. Germline V CDR1 and CDR2: SEHNR, FQNEAQ (reference sequence). The CDR3 is 15 residues long.

CDR3 DNA sequence: TGCGCCAGCAGAGGAACTAGCGGGAGGGCCGTAAGTGCAGATACGCAGTATTTT. Amino acids: CASRGTSGRAVSADTQYF. The V call is TRBV5-1, the J call TRBJ2-3; TRBD2 agrees at 13 bases. This CDR3 contains 18 residues. Trimming removed 5 bases from V and 4 bases from J; junction bases left unmatched: 13. Germline lookup yields CDR1 SGHRS and CDR2 YFSETQ.

This rearrangement joins TRBV28 to TRBJ2-2, with a possible D match to TRBD1 (6 bases). The V and J ends lost 2 bases and 4 bases respectively, with 8 bases between them. Per germline, CDR1 MDHEN and CDR2 SYDVKM. There are 14 residues in the CDR3. The CDR3 nucleotides are TGTGCCAGCAGTTTAACAGGGAGCACCGGGGAGCTGTTTTTT. Translated, it gives CASSLTGSTGELFF.

The rearrangement joins TRBV2 to TRBJ2-7; D may be TRBD1 (6 bases). CDR1 SNHLY and CDR2 FYNNEI come from the germline V gene. The ends were cut back, 6 bases at V and 3 bases at J, with 15 bases in the middle. The CDR3 totals 14 residues. CDR3 in amino acids: CASREPGTIYEQYF. Here the CDR3 DNA reads TGTGCCAGCAGAGAACCCGGGACAATCTACGAGCAGTACTTC. The full variable domain, with the rest looked up from reference TRBV2 and TRBJ2-7, is EPEVTQTPSHQVTQMGQEVILRCVPISNHLYFYWYRQILGQKVEFLVSFYNNEISEKSEIFDDQFSVERPDGSNFTLKIRSTKLEDSAMYFCASREPGTIYEQYFGPGTRLTVT.

This chain joins TRBV27 and TRBJ2-1, with TRBD2 identical over 13 bases. The CDR3 runs 16 residues. CDR1 is MNHEY and CDR2 is SMNVEV in the germline V gene (reference sequence). Trimming cost V 5 bases and J 7 bases; bases outside gene matches: 8. CDR3 protein: CASSRWTSGSWNEQFF. Written as DNA, the CDR3 is TGTGCCAGCAGTCGCTGGACTAGCGGGAGTTGGAATGAGCAGTTCTTC.

This clone showed up just a few times. The chain uses TRBV18 and TRBJ2-6; D perhaps matches TRBD1 (6 bases). V lost 1 base and J lost 0, with 10 bases in between. CDR1 KGHSH and CDR2 LQKENI come from the germline V gene. The CDR3 extends over 17 amino acids. CDR3 amino acids: CASSPLGQTSGANVLTF. CDR3 bases: TGTGCCAGCTCACCACTTGGACAGACCTCTGGGGCCAACGTCCTGACTTTC.

The V and J genes are TRBV5-1 and TRBJ1-1, with D maybe TRBD1 (5 bases). The CDR3 spans 15 residues. With 0 bases removed from V and 5 bases from J, the gap between germline ends came to 14 bases. Germline lookup yields CDR1 SGHRS and CDR2 YFSETQ. As DNA, the CDR3 is TGCGCCAGCAGCTTGGCGGGGGGTCTTGGGACTGAAGCTTTCTTT. It specifies CASSLAGGLGTEAFF.

The rearrangement uses TRBV15 and TRBJ1-5, with D maybe TRBD1 (5 bases). CDR1 is LNHNV, CDR2 YYDKDF, per germline (reference sequence). The CDR3 is made up of 18 amino acids. Trimming removed 0 bases at V and 2 bases at J, with 17 bases between. The CDR3 here is CATSRDPPGHGGNQPQHF. The CDR3 DNA reads TGTGCCACCAGCAGAGATCCTCCAGGGCATGGTGGCAATCAGCCCCAGCATTTT.

This chain joins TRBV2 and TRBJ1-2, with unresolved D. The CDR3 is 16 amino acids. Germline CDR1 is SNHLY and CDR2 is FYNNEI. V was clipped by 2 bases and J by 3 bases, with 16 bases between them. The CDR3 DNA reads as TGTGCCAGCAGTGAATGGGCAGGAGGAATTGACTATGGCTACACCTTC. Translating gives CASSEWAGGIDYGYTF.

The CDR3 DNA reads as TGTGCTAGTGGTTTTAGGGGTTCCTACAATGAGCAGTTCTTC. Translated: CASGFRGSYNEQFF. V and J are TRBV12-5 and TRBJ2-1; D perhaps matches TRBD1 (5 bases). This CDR3 has 14 amino acids. Germline V lookup: CDR1 LGHNT, CDR2 FRNRAP. V was clipped by 3 bases and J by 1 base, with 7 bases between them.

The J gene is TRBJ1-2, the V gene TRBV7-6; 8 nucleotides line up with TRBD1. Germline-derived CDR1 and CDR2 are SGHVS and FNYEAQ. The CDR3 is 15 amino acids. V trimming: 5 bases; J trimming: 0 bases; junction bases outside the gene matches: 5. The CDR3 bases are TGTGCCAGCAGCCCTGGGACAGGACCTAACTATGGCTACACCTTC. Amino acid sequence: CASSPGTGPNYGYTF.